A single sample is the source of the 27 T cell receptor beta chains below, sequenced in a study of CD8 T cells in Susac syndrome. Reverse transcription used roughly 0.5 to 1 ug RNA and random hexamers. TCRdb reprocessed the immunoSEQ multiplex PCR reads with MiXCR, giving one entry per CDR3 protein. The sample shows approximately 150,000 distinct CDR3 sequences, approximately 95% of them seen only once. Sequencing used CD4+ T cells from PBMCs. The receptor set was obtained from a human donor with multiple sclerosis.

The CDR3 spells CASSLDQVTEAFF. The CDR3 nucleotides read TGTGCCAGCAGCTTGGATCAGGTTACCGAAGCTTTCTTT. V and J are TRBV5-4 and TRBJ1-1; D is ambiguous. Germline CDR1 SGHNT, CDR2 YYREEE (reference sequence). This CDR3 has 13 amino acids. With 0 bases removed from V and 8 bases from J, the gap between germline ends came to 11 bases.

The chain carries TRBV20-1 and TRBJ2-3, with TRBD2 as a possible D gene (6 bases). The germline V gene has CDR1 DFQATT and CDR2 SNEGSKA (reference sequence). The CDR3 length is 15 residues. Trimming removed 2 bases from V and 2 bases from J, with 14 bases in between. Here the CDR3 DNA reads TGCAGTGCTAGAAACCCTGGCGGGAACACAGATACGCAGTATTTT. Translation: CSARNPGGNTDTQYF.

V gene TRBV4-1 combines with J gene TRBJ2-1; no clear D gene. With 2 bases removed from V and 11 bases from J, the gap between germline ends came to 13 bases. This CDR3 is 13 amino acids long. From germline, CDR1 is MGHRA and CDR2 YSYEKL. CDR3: CASSQPTLRKQFF. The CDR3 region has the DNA TGCGCCAGCAGCCAACCGACACTCCGAAAGCAGTTCTTC.

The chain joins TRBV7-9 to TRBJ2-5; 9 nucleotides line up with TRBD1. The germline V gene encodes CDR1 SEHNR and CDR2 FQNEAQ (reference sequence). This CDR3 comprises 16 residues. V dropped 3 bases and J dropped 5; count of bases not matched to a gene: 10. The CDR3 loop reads CASSFWGTGNRETQYF. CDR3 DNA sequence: TGTGCCAGCAGCTTCTGGGGGACAGGGAATAGGGAGACCCAGTACTTC.

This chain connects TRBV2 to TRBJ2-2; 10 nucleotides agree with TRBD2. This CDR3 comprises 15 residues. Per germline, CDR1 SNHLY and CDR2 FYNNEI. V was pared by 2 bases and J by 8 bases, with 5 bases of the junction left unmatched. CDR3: CASSELAGVRGELFF. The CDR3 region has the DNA TGTGCCAGCAGTGAACTAGCGGGAGTTCGAGGGGAGCTGTTTTTT.

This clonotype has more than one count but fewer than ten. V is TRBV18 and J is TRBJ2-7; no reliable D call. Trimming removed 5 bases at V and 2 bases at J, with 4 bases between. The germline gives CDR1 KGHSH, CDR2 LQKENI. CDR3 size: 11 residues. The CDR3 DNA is TGTGCCAGCTCAGAGGCCTACGAGCAGTACTTC. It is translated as CASSEAYEQYF.

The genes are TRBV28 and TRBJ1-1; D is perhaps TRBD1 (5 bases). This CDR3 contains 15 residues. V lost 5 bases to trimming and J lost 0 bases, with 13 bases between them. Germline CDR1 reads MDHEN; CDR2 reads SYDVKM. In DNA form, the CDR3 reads TGTGCCAGCAGTGCCGGGGGAATATTGAACACTGAAGCTTTCTTT. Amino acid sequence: CASSAGGILNTEAFF.

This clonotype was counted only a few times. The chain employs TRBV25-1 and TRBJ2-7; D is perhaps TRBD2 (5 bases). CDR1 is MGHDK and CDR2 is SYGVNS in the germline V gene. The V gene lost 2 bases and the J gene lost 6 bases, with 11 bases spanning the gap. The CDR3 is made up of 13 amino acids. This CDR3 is CASSETSLTEQYF. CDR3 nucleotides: TGTGCCAGCAGTGAAACTAGTCTGACCGAGCAGTACTTC.

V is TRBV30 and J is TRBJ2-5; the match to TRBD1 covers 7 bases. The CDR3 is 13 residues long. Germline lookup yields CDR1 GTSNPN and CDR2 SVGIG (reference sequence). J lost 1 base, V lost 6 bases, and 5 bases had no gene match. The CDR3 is CACQQGFQETQYF. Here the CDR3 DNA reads TGTGCCTGCCAACAGGGGTTCCAAGAGACCCAGTACTTC.

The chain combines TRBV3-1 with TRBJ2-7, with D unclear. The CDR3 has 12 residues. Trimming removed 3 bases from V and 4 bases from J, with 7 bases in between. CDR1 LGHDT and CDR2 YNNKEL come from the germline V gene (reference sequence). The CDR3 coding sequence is TGTGCCAGCAGCCAGGCCCATTACGAGCAGTACTTC. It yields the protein CASSQAHYEQYF.

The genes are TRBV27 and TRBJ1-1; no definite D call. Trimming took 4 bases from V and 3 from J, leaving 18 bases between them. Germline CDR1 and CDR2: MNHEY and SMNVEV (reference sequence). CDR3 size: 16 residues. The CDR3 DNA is TGTGCCAGCAGTTCTCCTTGGAGATCCAATCACACTGAAGCTTTCTTT. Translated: CASSSPWRSNHTEAFF.

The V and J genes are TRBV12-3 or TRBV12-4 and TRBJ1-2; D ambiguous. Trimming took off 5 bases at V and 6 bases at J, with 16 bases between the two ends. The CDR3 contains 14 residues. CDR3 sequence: CASSPQRLGDGYTF. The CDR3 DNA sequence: TGTGCCAGCAGTCCCCAGAGGTTGGGCGATGGCTACACCTTC.

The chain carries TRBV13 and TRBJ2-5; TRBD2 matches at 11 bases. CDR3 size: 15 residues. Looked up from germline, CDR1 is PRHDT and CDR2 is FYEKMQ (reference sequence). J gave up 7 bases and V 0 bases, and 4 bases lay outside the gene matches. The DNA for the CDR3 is TGTGCCAGCAGCTTAGGGACTAGCGGGATCGGGACCCAGTACTTC. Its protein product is CASSLGTSGIGTQYF.

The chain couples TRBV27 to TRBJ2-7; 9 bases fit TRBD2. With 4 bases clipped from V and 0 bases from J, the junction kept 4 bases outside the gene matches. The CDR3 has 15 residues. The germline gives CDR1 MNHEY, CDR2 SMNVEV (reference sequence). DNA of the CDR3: TGTGCCAGCAGTTATGGGACTAGCTACTCCTACGAGCAGTACTTC. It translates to CASSYGTSYSYEQYF.

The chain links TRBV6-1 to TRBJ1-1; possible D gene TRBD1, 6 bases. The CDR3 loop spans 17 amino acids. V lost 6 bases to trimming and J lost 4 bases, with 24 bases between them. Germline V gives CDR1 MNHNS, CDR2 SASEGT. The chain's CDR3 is CASSRPSVQGRLTEAFF. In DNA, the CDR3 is TGTGCCAGCAGCCGTCCCAGCGTCCAGGGGCGACTCACTGAAGCTTTCTTT.

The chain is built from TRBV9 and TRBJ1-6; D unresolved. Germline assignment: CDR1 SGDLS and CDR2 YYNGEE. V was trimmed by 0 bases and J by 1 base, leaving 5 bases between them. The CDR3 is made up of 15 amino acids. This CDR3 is CASSVGISYNSPLHF. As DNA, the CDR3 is TGTGCCAGCAGCGTAGGGATTTCCTATAATTCACCCCTCCACTTT.

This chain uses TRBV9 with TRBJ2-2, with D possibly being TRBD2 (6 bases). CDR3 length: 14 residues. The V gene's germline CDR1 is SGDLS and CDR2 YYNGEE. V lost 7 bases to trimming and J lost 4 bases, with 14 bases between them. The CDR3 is CASGGTRGTGELFF. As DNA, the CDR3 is TGTGCCAGCGGGGGGACGCGAGGCACCGGGGAGCTGTTTTTT.

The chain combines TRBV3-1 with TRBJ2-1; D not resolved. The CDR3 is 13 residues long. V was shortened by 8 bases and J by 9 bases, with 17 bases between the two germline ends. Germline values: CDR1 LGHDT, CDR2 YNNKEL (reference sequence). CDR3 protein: CASSPPSVGEQFF. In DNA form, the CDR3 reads TGTGCCAGCTCCCCCCCTTCAGTGGGTGAGCAGTTCTTC.

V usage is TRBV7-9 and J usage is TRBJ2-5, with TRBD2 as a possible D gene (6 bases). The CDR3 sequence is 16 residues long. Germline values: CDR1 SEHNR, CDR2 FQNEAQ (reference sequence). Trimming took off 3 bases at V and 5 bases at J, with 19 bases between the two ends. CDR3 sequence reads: CASSFKGTAGLETQYF. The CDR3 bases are TGTGCCAGCAGCTTTAAGGGGACGGCGGGATTGGAGACCCAGTACTTC.

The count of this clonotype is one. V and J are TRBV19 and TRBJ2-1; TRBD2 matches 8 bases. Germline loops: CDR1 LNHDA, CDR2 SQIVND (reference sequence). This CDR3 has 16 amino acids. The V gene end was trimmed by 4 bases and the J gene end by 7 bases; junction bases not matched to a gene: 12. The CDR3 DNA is TGTGCCAGTAGTAAGACTAGCCGGGGGGGGTTGAATGAGCAGTTCTTC. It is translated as CASSKTSRGGLNEQFF.

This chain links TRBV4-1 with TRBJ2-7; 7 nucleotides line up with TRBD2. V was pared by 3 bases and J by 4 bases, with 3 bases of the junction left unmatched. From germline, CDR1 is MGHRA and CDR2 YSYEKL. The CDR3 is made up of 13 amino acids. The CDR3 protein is CASSHVGGYEQYF. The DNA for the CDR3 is TGCGCCAGCAGCCACGTGGGAGGGTACGAGCAGTACTTC.

The CDR3 nucleotides read TGTGCCAGCATTAGGGTTGGCGTTGCGGCTTACAATGAGCAGTTCTTC. Its protein is CASIRVGVAAYNEQFF. This chain links TRBV6-5 with TRBJ2-1, with D unresolved. Looked up from germline, CDR1 is MNHEY and CDR2 is SVGAGI. V was trimmed by 7 bases and J by 4 bases, leaving 20 bases between them. CDR3 size: 16 residues.

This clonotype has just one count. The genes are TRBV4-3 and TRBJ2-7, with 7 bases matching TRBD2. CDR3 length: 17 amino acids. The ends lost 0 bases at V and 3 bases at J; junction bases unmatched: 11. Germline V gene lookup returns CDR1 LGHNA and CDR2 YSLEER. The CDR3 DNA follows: TGCGCCAGCAGCCAAGATCTGGGCGGGACTACTTACTACGAGCAGTACTTC. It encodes CASSQDLGGTTYYEQYF.

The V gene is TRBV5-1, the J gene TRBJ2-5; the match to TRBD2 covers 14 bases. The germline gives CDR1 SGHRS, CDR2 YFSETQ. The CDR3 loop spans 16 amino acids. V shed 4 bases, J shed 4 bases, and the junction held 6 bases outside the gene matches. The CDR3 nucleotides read TGCGCCAGCAGCCTCGGGACTAGCGGGAGAGGAGAGACCCAGTACTTC. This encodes CASSLGTSGRGETQYF.

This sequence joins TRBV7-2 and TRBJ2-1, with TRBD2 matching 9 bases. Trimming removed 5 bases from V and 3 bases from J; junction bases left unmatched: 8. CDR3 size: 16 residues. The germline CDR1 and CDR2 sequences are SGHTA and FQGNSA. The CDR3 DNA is TGTGCCAGCAGCAGGGGACTAGCCCCTCTCTACAATGAGCAGTTCTTC. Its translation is CASSRGLAPLYNEQFF.

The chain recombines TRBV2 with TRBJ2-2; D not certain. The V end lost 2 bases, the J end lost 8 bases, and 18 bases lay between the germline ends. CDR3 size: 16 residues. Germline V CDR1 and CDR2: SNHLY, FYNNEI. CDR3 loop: CASSEPQVFSQGELFF. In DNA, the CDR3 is TGTGCCAGCAGTGAACCTCAGGTTTTTTCACAAGGGGAGCTGTTTTTT.

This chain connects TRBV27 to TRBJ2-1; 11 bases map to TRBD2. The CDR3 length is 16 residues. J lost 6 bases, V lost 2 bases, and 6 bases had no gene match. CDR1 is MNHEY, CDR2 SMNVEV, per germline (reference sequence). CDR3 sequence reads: CASSLHTSGSVNEQFF. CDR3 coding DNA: TGTGCCAGCAGTTTACATACTAGCGGGAGCGTCAATGAGCAGTTCTTC.